The present T cell receptor (beta chain) was sequenced within a study of CD8 T cells in Susac syndrome. The CDR3 contains 19 residues. Per germline, CDR1 MDHEN and CDR2 SYDVKM. V shed 3 bases and J 4 bases; nucleotides not matched to a gene: 13. Random hexamers served to reverse transcribe roughly 0.45 to 1 ug RNA. MiXCR, applied by TCRdb to the immunoSEQ multiplex PCR reads, yields one record per CDR3 protein. The data contain about 150,000 distinct CDR3 sequences, approximately 93% of them singletons. In contrast to the negatively isolated CD8+ and CD4+ T cells, TEMRA cells were FACS-enriched. Sequencing was performed on CD8+ T cells from PBMCs. The TCR sequence derives from a human donor with multiple sclerosis. This chain joins TRBV28 and TRBJ2-6, with 9 bases that match TRBD1. The CDR3 DNA sequence: TGTGCCAGCAGTTTGGACGGGACAGGGTCCCCATCGGGGGCCAACGTCCTGACTTTC. This codes for CASSLDGTGSPSGANVLTF.